This T cell receptor (beta chain) originates from a study of CD8 T cells in Susac syndrome. The CD8+ and CD4+ T cells were negatively isolated, with the TEMRA cells enriched by FACS. This CDR3 has 14 residues. Germline V lookup: CDR1 SQVTM, CDR2 ANQGSEA. Trimming shortened V by 5 bases and J by 3 bases, and 16 bases separated the two germline ends. When the RNA was reverse transcribed, random hexamers were used with an input of about 0.5 to 1 ug. TCRdb independently ran MiXCR on the immunoSEQ multiplex PCR reads; one entry per CDR3 protein. The sample holds 100,000 to 150,000 distinct CDR3 sequences, roughly 95% seen once.

V gene TRBV29-1 combines with J gene TRBJ2-5; D is perhaps TRBD1 (5 bases). The specimen was CD4+ T cells from PBMCs. This receptor was obtained from a human donor in good health. CDR3 sequence reads: CSVRPGKTEETQYF. For the CDR3, the DNA is TGCAGCGTTCGACCAGGGAAAACCGAAGAGACCCAGTACTTC.